These 20 T cell receptor beta chains came from one sample sequenced in a study of T cells in Graves' hyperthyroidism and ophthalmopathy. Authors of the study amplified TCR beta CDR3 regions from RNA transcripts. In the first-round RT-PCR of the TCR CDR3, the HTBI primer set was used. TCRdb re-analysed the multiplex PCR reads in MiXCR, keeping a single row per CDR3 protein. The sample contains some 600,000 distinct CDR3 sequences, approximately 13% of which appear only once. Sequencing was done on a sample of blood. These receptors were taken from a woman aged 30 to 39 with Graves' hyperthyroidism that later progressed to Graves' ophthalmopathy.

This clonotype was counted at least ten times. This chain joins TRBV7-2 and TRBJ2-7; no firm D call. Germline CDR1 is SGHTA and CDR2 is FQGNSA. Trimming took off 5 bases at V and 2 bases at J, with 10 bases between the two ends. This CDR3 contains 13 residues. CDR3 sequence (DNA): TGTGCCAGCAGCCAAGGATCGACCTACGAGCAGTACTTC. Protein: CASSQGSTYEQYF.

In its sample, this clonotype was seen many times. J is TRBJ2-3 and V is TRBV12-3 or TRBV12-4; tentative D call: TRBD2 (5 bases). This CDR3 is 14 amino acids long. V was cut by 4 bases and J by 0 bases, with 8 bases left in between. The CDR3 nucleotides are TGTGCCAGCAGTTCGGGATTCAGCACAGATACGCAGTATTTT. Protein product: CASSSGFSTDTQYF.

This chain links TRBV25-1 with TRBJ2-7; D unresolved. V was cut by 1 base and J by 3 bases, with 7 bases left in between. Germline V CDR1 and CDR2: MGHDK, SYGVNS. The CDR3 spans 13 residues. CDR3 sequence: CASSESGVYEQYF. CDR3 bases: TGTGCCAGCAGTGAATCTGGGGTCTACGAGCAGTACTTC.

This clonotype was observed at least ten times. The rearrangement joins TRBV9 to TRBJ2-7; possibly TRBD2 for D (5 bases). Germline loops: CDR1 SGDLS, CDR2 YYNGEE. V lost 3 bases and J lost 2, with 12 bases in between. The CDR3 has 14 residues. This CDR3 reads CASSGERLPYEQYF. The CDR3 nucleotides are TGTGCCAGCAGCGGGGAGCGGTTACCCTACGAGCAGTACTTC.

This clonotype was found many times. The V gene is TRBV29-1, the J gene TRBJ1-1; D is unclear. This CDR3 has 15 residues. Germline-derived CDR1 and CDR2 are SQVTM and ANQGSEA. V was cut by 2 bases and J by 3 bases, with 16 bases left in between. CDR3 in amino acids: CSVESAWREDTEAFF. Here the CDR3 DNA reads TGCAGCGTTGAAAGTGCGTGGCGCGAGGACACTGAAGCTTTCTTT.

This clonotype showed up just a few times. The V and J genes are TRBV7-3 and TRBJ1-5; 8 nucleotides align to TRBD1. Germline CDR1 and CDR2: SGHTA and FQGTGA. Trimming cost V 4 bases and J 5 bases; bases outside gene matches: 13. This CDR3 comprises 17 residues. For the CDR3, the DNA is TGTGCCAGCAGCTCGAGCCAGGACAGGGAGTTCTATCAGCCCCAGCATTTT. It codes for CASSSSQDREFYQPQHF.

This clonotype was picked up many times. V is TRBV10-3 and J is TRBJ2-5; D is unclear. CDR1 and CDR2 (germline): ENHRY, SYGVKD. Between the trimmed V and J ends, which lost 6 bases and 0 bases, there was a span of 11 bases. The CDR3 length is 14 residues. In DNA form, the CDR3 reads TGTGCCATCAGCGAGGACGGCTACCAAGAGACCCAGTACTTC. It is translated as CAISEDGYQETQYF.

This clonotype was detected ten times or more. The chain is built from TRBV11-3 and TRBJ2-7; either TRBD1 or TRBD2 may supply D (5 bases each). The CDR3 length is 13 residues. Germline V gene lookup returns CDR1 SGHNT and CDR2 YENEEA. With 5 bases removed from V and 7 bases from J, the gap between germline ends came to 15 bases. Here the CDR3 reads CASSPAEGWEQYF. The CDR3 DNA follows: TGTGCCAGCAGCCCGGCAGAGGGGTGGGAGCAGTACTTC. Looking up the rest from reference TRBV11-3 and TRBJ2-7 gives the full variable domain: EAGVVQSPRYKIIEKKQPVAFWCNPISGHNTLYWYLQNLGQGPELLIRYENEEAVDDSQLPKDRFSAERLKGVDSTLKIQPAELGDSAVYLCASSPAEGWEQYFGPGTRLTVT.

In this sample, this clonotype turned up many times. The gene calls are TRBV3-1 and TRBJ1-4, with no clear D. This CDR3 region has 16 residues. The germline V and J ends were trimmed by 5 bases and 6 bases, with 19 bases remaining between them. CDR1 is LGHDT, CDR2 YNNKEL, per germline (reference sequence). CDR3 DNA sequence: TGTGCCAGCAGCGGACGTGGAGGCAATGGTCATGAAAAACTGTTTTTT. Protein product: CASSGRGGNGHEKLFF.

This clonotype was seen at least ten times. V gene TRBV2 combines with J gene TRBJ2-5; 11 bases are a match to TRBD1. The CDR3 sequence is 17 residues long. Looked up from germline, CDR1 is SNHLY and CDR2 is FYNNEI. The V segment lost 4 bases and the J segment 5 bases; nucleotides outside the gene matches: 12. CDR3 nucleotides: TGTGCCAGCAGTGGCCGTTTGGACAGGGGGCGCAGGGAGACCCAGTACTTC. Translating it yields CASSGRLDRGRRETQYF.

The chain uses TRBV7-9 and TRBJ2-5; TRBD2 agrees at 12 bases. The trim removed 4 bases at V and 0 bases at J, leaving 9 bases unmatched. Germline V gene data show CDR1 as SEHNR and CDR2 as FQNEAQ (reference sequence). The CDR3 runs 18 residues. The CDR3 loop reads CASSSRTSGDSYQETQYF. The CDR3 region has the DNA TGTGCCAGCAGCTCGAGGACTAGCGGGGACTCCTACCAAGAGACCCAGTACTTC.

This clonotype was counted many times. The CDR3 loop is CASSFRVGTSNEQFF. The CDR3 nucleotides read TGTGCCAGCAGTTTCAGGGTCGGGACTAGCAATGAGCAGTTCTTC. The chain combines TRBV12-3 or TRBV12-4 with TRBJ2-1, with 8 bases identical to TRBD2. There are 15 residues in the CDR3. With V trimmed by 3 bases and J by 6 bases, 7 bases remained unmatched.

The gene calls are TRBV11-2 and TRBJ1-3; the D is unclear. CDR1 SGHAT and CDR2 FQNNGV come from the germline V gene. Trimming took off 5 bases at V and 4 bases at J, with 12 bases between the two ends. The CDR3 is 14 residues long. In DNA form, the CDR3 reads TGTGCCAGCAGCGCCCACCATACCGGAAACACCATATATTTT. Protein sequence: CASSAHHTGNTIYF.

This rearrangement joins TRBV27 to TRBJ2-6, with TRBD2 as a possible D gene (7 bases). Germline V gene data show CDR1 as MNHEY and CDR2 as SMNVEV (reference sequence). Trimming cost V 6 bases and J 9 bases, with 30 bases left between them. The CDR3 contains 19 residues. The CDR3 DNA sequence: TGTGCCAGCAGAGGGGGGGGTCCACGGGGGCTCGGTAGTGTCAACGTCCTGACTTTC. This gives the protein CASRGGGPRGLGSVNVLTF.

This rearrangement joins TRBV2 to TRBJ2-1; TRBD2 agrees at 8 bases. V shed 6 bases, J shed 16 bases, and the junction held 14 bases outside the gene matches. This CDR3 is 13 amino acids long. Germline V gene sequence: CDR1 SNHLY, CDR2 FYNNEI. CDR3 coding DNA: TGTGCCAGCAGCCAAGAAGCGGGAGATGGACCATTCTTC. This encodes CASSQEAGDGPFF. Full variable domain (outside the CDR3, taken from reference TRBV2 and TRBJ2-1): EPEVTQTPSHQVTQMGQEVILRCVPISNHLYFYWYRQILGQKVEFLVSFYNNEISEKSEIFDDQFSVERPDGSNFTLKIRSTKLEDSAMYFCASSQEAGDGPFFGPGTRLTVL.

This clonotype showed up many times. This chain connects TRBV28 to TRBJ2-2; a weak D match, TRBD1 (5 bases). The CDR3 has 12 residues. Germline V lookup: CDR1 MDHEN, CDR2 SYDVKM. Trimming cost V 8 bases and J 1 base, with 5 bases left between them. CDR3: CASDRNTGELFF. The CDR3, as DNA: TGTGCCAGCGACAGGAACACCGGGGAGCTGTTTTTT.

This clonotype has a handful of counts. V usage is TRBV20-1 and J usage is TRBJ2-3, with 11 nucleotides matching TRBD2. With 3 bases clipped from V and 4 bases from J, the junction kept 21 bases outside the gene matches. This CDR3 has 20 amino acids. Germline CDR1 is DFQATT and CDR2 is SNEGSKA (reference sequence). The CDR3 DNA sequence: TGCAGTGCTAGTTGGTCAGATATACCGGGACTAGCGGATCCCCCAGATACGCAGTATTTT. This sequence encodes CSASWSDIPGLADPPDTQYF.

The chain is built from TRBV20-1 and TRBJ2-1; 8 bases agree with TRBD2. Germline CDR1 reads DFQATT; CDR2 reads SNEGSKA (reference sequence). J gave up 5 bases and V 3 bases, and 3 bases lay outside the gene matches. This CDR3 region has 13 residues. The CDR3: CSASGRVNNEQFF. The CDR3 DNA reads TGCAGTGCTAGCGGGAGGGTTAACAATGAGCAGTTCTTC.

This clonotype was counted many times. The chain recombines TRBV3-1 with TRBJ2-2; 7 nucleotides line up with TRBD1. Trimming took 0 bases from V and 1 from J; bases not matched to a gene: 2. The germline gives CDR1 LGHDT, CDR2 YNNKEL (reference sequence). The CDR3 has 16 amino acids. CDR3 amino acids: CASSQDYRGNTGELFF. The DNA of the CDR3 is TGTGCCAGCAGCCAAGATTACAGGGGGAACACCGGGGAGCTGTTTTTT.

At least ten counts were recorded for this clonotype. The J gene is TRBJ1-5, the V gene TRBV30, with a tentative D call TRBD1 (5 bases). Trimming removed 1 base from V and 3 bases from J, with 7 bases in between. Looked up from germline, CDR1 is GTSNPN and CDR2 is SVGIG (reference sequence). There are 13 residues in the CDR3. CDR3 loop: CAWSGQNNQPQHF. CDR3 bases: TGTGCCTGGAGTGGACAGAACAATCAGCCCCAGCATTTT.